The 21 T cell receptor beta chains listed next were all sequenced from one sample in a study of cytomegalovirus exposure and HLA in healthy donors. PCR used 60 Vbeta primers and 13 Jbeta primers. The protocol was immunoSEQ multiplex PCR, while the TCRdb copy is restricted to in-frame clones and leaves out a portion. This table has about 130,000 clones, about 80% appearing once. The sequenced material came from PBMCs. These receptors all stem from a man aged 35-49 years in good health and CMV-seronegative.

The chain carries TRBV2 and TRBJ2-7, with a possible D match to TRBD2 (5 bases). This CDR3 is 15 amino acids long. Germline CDR1 SNHLY, CDR2 FYNNEI. Trimming shortened V by 6 bases and J by 4 bases, and 19 bases separated the two germline ends. This CDR3 is CASRLEEGISYEQYF. The CDR3 nucleotides are TGTGCCAGCAGGCTGGAGGAAGGTATCAGTTACGAGCAGTACTTC.

The chain links TRBV7-8 to TRBJ2-2, with TRBD2 matching over 9 bases. The V gene's germline CDR1 is SGHVS and CDR2 FQNEAQ. Trimming removed 5 bases from V and 3 bases from J; junction bases left unmatched: 10. This CDR3 is built from 17 residues. The DNA for the CDR3 is TGTGCCAGCAGCCCCCTTCAGCGGGGGGCGGACACCGGGGAGCTGTTTTTT. Protein sequence: CASSPLQRGADTGELFF.

The sample holds a few counts of this clone. The J gene is TRBJ2-2, the V gene TRBV2, with TRBD1 as a possible D gene (5 bases). The CDR3 has 14 amino acids. Germline V lookup: CDR1 SNHLY, CDR2 FYNNEI. Trimming left V 5 bases short and J 3 bases short, with 10 bases between. Written as DNA, the CDR3 is TGTGCCAGCAGTTTCCAGGGCTACACCGGGGAGCTGTTTTTT. Residues: CASSFQGYTGELFF.

The chain recombines TRBV7-7 with TRBJ1-3, with D maybe TRBD1 (5 bases). Germline CDR1 is SSHAT and CDR2 is FNYEAQ (reference sequence). Trimming took off 3 bases at V and 0 bases at J, with 6 bases between the two ends. The CDR3 has 14 residues. This CDR3 reads CASSLGLSGNTIYF. The CDR3 DNA reads TGTGCCAGCAGCTTGGGACTCTCTGGAAACACCATATATTTT.

Here the CDR3 reads CASSRGTSLGGELFF. CDR3 DNA sequence: TGTGCCAGCAGCAGGGGGACTTCCCTTGGCGGGGAGCTGTTTTTT. This rearrangement joins TRBV6-5 to TRBJ2-2, with D perhaps matching TRBD1 (7 bases). The CDR3 is made up of 15 amino acids. V was clipped by 6 bases and J by 7 bases, with 18 bases between them. CDR1 MNHEY and CDR2 SVGAGI come from the germline V gene.

This chain connects TRBV6-5 to TRBJ1-1, with D maybe TRBD1 (6 bases). Trimming took 6 bases from V and 3 from J, leaving 14 bases between them. The CDR3 spans 14 residues. CDR1 and CDR2 (germline): MNHEY, SVGAGI. CDR3 sequence: CASRLVGGDTEAFF. The CDR3 nucleotides are TGTGCCAGCAGATTAGTTGGGGGCGACACTGAAGCTTTCTTT.

The chain uses TRBV5-1 and TRBJ1-3; TRBD1 is a possible D gene (6 bases). Deletions cut 2 bases from V and 0 bases from J, with 12 bases between. From germline, CDR1 is SGHRS and CDR2 YFSETQ. The CDR3 has 16 residues. CDR3 DNA: TGCGCCAGCAGCTTAATGACAGGCGACTCTGGAAACACCATATATTTT. Translated, it gives CASSLMTGDSGNTIYF.

This clone was detected only a few times. The rearrangement uses TRBV7-2 and TRBJ1-1, with 9 positions matching TRBD1. The germline V gene encodes CDR1 SGHTA and CDR2 FQGNSA. V was clipped by 5 bases and J by 4 bases; unmatched bases: 5. CDR3 size: 14 residues. CDR3 loop: CASSTRQGGTEAFF. The CDR3 nucleotides are TGTGCCAGCAGCACCCGACAGGGGGGCACTGAAGCTTTCTTT.

The V gene is TRBV28, the J gene TRBJ1-4; 8 bases fit TRBD1. J lost 6 bases, V lost 7 bases, and 7 bases had no gene match. CDR1 MDHEN and CDR2 SYDVKM come from the germline V gene. There are 14 residues in the CDR3. The CDR3 nucleotides read TGTGCCAGCATTCCCGGGACAGGCTATGAAAAACTGTTTTTT. This codes for CASIPGTGYEKLFF. Based on the CDR3 plus reference TRBV28 and TRBJ1-4, the full variable domain is DVKVTQSSRYLVKRTGEKVFLECVQDMDHENMFWYRQDPGLGLRLIYFSYDVKMKEKGDIPEGYSVSREKKERFSLILESASTNQTSMYLCASIPGTGYEKLFFGSGTQLSVL.

The V gene is TRBV5-1, the J gene TRBJ2-5; D is possibly TRBD1 (6 bases). The J call could be wrong; TRBJ2-7 is a better fit for the DNA end. The CDR3 length is 15 residues. Germline V CDR1 and CDR2: SGHRS, YFSETQ. The CDR3 sequence is CASSLEQGIIYEQYF. The CDR3 DNA sequence: TGCGCCAGCAGCTTGGAACAGGGAATAATTTACGAGCAGTACTTC.

CDR3 protein: CASSLRGTGELFF. The CDR3 region has the DNA TGTGCCAGCAGTTTACGAGGCACCGGGGAGCTGTTTTTT. This sequence joins TRBV27 and TRBJ2-2; D is ambiguous. The CDR3 is 13 amino acids. The V end was cut by 2 bases, the J end by 4 bases, with 5 bases between. CDR1 and CDR2 from the germline V gene are MNHEY and SMNVEV (reference sequence).

This clone has a single count. V is TRBV9 and J is TRBJ2-5, with TRBD2 identical over 9 bases. The J segment lost 2 bases and the V segment lost 0 bases, leaving 11 bases of the junction unmatched. This CDR3 is built from 18 residues. The V gene's germline CDR1 is SGDLS and CDR2 YYNGEE. CDR3 residues: CASSVATSVSGSQETQYF. In DNA, the CDR3 is TGTGCCAGCAGCGTAGCTACTAGTGTTAGCGGGAGTCAAGAGACCCAGTACTTC.

The chain couples TRBV7-8 to TRBJ2-5; no clear D. In germline, CDR1 is SGHVS, CDR2 FQNEAQ. The CDR3 extends over 13 amino acids. V was shortened by 0 bases and J by 2 bases, with 4 bases between the two germline ends. CDR3 DNA sequence: TGTGCCAGCAGCTTAGCACTACAAGAGACCCAGTACTTC. Amino acid sequence: CASSLALQETQYF.

The rearrangement uses TRBV19 and TRBJ2-1; TRBD2 matches 12 bases. From germline, CDR1 is LNHDA and CDR2 SQIVND (reference sequence). Trimming at V came to 4 bases and at J to 2 bases, leaving 9 bases not matched to a gene. The CDR3 is made up of 18 amino acids. The CDR3 is CASSTWTSGIGTYNEQFF. CDR3 coding DNA: TGTGCCAGTAGTACGTGGACTAGCGGGATCGGGACCTACAATGAGCAGTTCTTC.

The J gene is TRBJ2-7, the V gene TRBV6-4; weak D call: TRBD1 (6 bases). Germline CDR1 MRHNA, CDR2 SNTAGT. Trimming shortened V by 4 bases and J by 4 bases, and 17 bases separated the two germline ends. The CDR3 sequence is 15 residues long. CDR3 bases: TGTGCCAGCAGTGTCGGCCCTGGGCAGGGGTACGAGCAGTACTTC. This sequence encodes CASSVGPGQGYEQYF.

The rearrangement joins TRBV7-9 to TRBJ2-3, with 7 positions matching TRBD1. There are 14 residues in the CDR3. Trimming took 5 bases from V and 8 from J; bases not matched to a gene: 10. Germline V gene data show CDR1 as SEHNR and CDR2 as FQNEAQ (reference sequence). CDR3 nucleotide sequence: TGTGCCAGCAGCCACAGGAGACAGGGCGGTACGCAGTATTTT. It yields the protein CASSHRRQGGTQYF. The variable domain in full, with the rest retrieved from reference TRBV7-9 and TRBJ2-3, is DTGVSQNPRHKITKRGQNVTFRCDPISEHNRLYWYRQTLGQGPEFLTYFQNEAQLEKSRLLSDRFSAERPKGSFSTLEIQRTEQGDSAMYLCASSHRRQGGTQYFGPGTRLTVL.

This clone came up a few times. The chain combines TRBV6-5 with TRBJ1-6; tentative D call: TRBD1 (6 bases). The germline V gene encodes CDR1 MNHEY and CDR2 SVGAGI. V lost 6 bases, J lost 9 bases, and 12 bases lay in between. The CDR3 is 13 residues long. CDR3 sequence reads: CASSPWTVSPLHF. CDR3 bases: TGTGCCAGCAGCCCCTGGACAGTTTCACCCCTCCACTTT.

The genes are TRBV2 and TRBJ2-1, with TRBD2 identical over 7 bases. Trimming took 5 bases from V and 0 from J; bases not matched to a gene: 7. The CDR3 loop spans 16 amino acids. Germline V lookup: CDR1 SNHLY, CDR2 FYNNEI. This CDR3 is CASSQTSASSYNEQFF. CDR3 nucleotides: TGTGCCAGCAGTCAAACTAGCGCGAGCTCCTACAATGAGCAGTTCTTC.

V and J are TRBV18 and TRBJ2-2; D possibly corresponds to TRBD1 (6 bases). CDR1 and CDR2 (germline): KGHSH, LQKENI. Deletions cut 5 bases from V and 1 base from J, with 14 bases between. The CDR3 loop spans 16 amino acids. The DNA of the CDR3 is TGTGCCAGCTCAGTGGACAGTGCCCTGAACACCGGGGAGCTGTTTTTT. Its translation is CASSVDSALNTGELFF.

The CDR3 bases are TGTGCCAGCAGCTCCCTAGACCAAGAGACCCAGTACTTC. Its protein is CASSSLDQETQYF. The J gene is TRBJ2-5, the V gene TRBV7-9; D is unresolved. The length of the CDR3 is 13 residues. The germline V and J ends were trimmed by 4 bases and 0 bases, with 6 bases remaining between them. The V gene's germline CDR1 is SEHNR and CDR2 FQNEAQ (reference sequence).

The chain combines TRBV30 with TRBJ2-5, with D tentatively TRBD1 (5 bases). Deletions cut 1 base from V and 4 bases from J, with 16 bases between. The CDR3 runs 15 residues. In germline, CDR1 is GTSNPN, CDR2 SVGIG (reference sequence). The CDR3 DNA reads as TGTGCCTGGAGTGACTATCAGGGCCCCAGAGAGACCCAGTACTTC. It is translated as CAWSDYQGPRETQYF.